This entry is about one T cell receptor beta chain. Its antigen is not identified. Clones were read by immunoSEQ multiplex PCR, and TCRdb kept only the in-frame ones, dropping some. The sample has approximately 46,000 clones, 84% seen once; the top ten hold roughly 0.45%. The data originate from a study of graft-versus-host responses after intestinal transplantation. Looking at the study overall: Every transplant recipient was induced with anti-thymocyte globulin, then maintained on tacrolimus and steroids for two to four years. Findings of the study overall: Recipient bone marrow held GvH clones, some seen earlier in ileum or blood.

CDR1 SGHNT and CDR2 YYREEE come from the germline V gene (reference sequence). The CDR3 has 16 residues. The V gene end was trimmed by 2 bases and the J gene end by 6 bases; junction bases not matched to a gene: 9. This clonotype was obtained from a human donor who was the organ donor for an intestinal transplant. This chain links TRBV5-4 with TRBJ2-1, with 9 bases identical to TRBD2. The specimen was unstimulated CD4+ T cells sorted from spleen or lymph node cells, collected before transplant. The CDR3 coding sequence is TGTGCCAGCAGCTTAGATTTAGCGGGGGCCACCAATGAGCAGTTCTTC. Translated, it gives CASSLDLAGATNEQFF.